This T cell receptor (beta chain) emerged from a study of T cell responses to AZD1222 COVID-19 vaccine. Study observations and caveats: Among spike-specific TCRs, nearly half reportedly target unmutated variant regions.

The V end was cut by 3 bases, the J end by 6 bases, with 13 bases between. The V gene's germline CDR1 is KGHSH and CDR2 LQKENI. This CDR3 has 14 residues. Concerning this clone: Its antigen is undetermined.

TCRdb's table, derived via immunoSEQ multiplex PCR, lists solely in-frame clones and lacks some. The table shows fewer than 120,000 clones, with 81% occurring only once. The specimen was peripheral blood, collected on day 0 of AZD1222 vaccination. V and J are TRBV18 and TRBJ2-3, with D tentatively TRBD2 (6 bases). The origin of this receptor is an adult in good health. The CDR3 loop reads CASSPDGRGDTQYF. The CDR3 bases are TGTGCCAGCTCACCGGACGGGCGGGGTGATACGCAGTATTTT.